The 22 T cell receptor beta chains given below trace back to one sample, sequenced in a study of T-cell reconstitution after alpha-beta-depleted transplantation in children (dated by TCRdb to the mid-2010s). Receptor libraries were prepared by PCR. The listed sequencing device is Illumina HiSeq 2500. To normalize quantification of the TCRbeta repertoire, the TCR libraries were built with molecular barcoding that relied on unique molecular identifiers. TCRdb itself trimmed the public reads at Q25 with fastp, ran MiXCR and retained productive beta chains. Rows with a matching CDR3 protein are joined into one entry that keeps the most common DNA and genes. The sample table holds hundreds of thousands of distinct CDR3 sequences, of which 16% were seen once. The leading ten clones occupy under 1.2% of the sample. Sample: PBMCs from the stem cell graft donor, taken from the stem cell graft. The receptors were sampled from a human donor who donated a stem cell graft to a child with acute myeloid leukemia.

This clonotype was detected only a few times. V is TRBV12-5 and J is TRBJ2-3, with 12 bases aligning to TRBD2. CDR1 and CDR2 from the germline V gene are LGHNT and FRNRAP. The length of the CDR3 is 18 residues. Trimming removed 1 base from V and 0 bases from J; junction bases left unmatched: 5. This chain's CDR3 is CASGLGLAGASSTDTQYF. The CDR3 region has the DNA TGTGCTAGTGGTTTGGGACTAGCGGGGGCATCTAGCACAGATACGCAGTATTTT.

The J gene is TRBJ2-3, the V gene TRBV11-2; 9 nucleotides match TRBD2. V was clipped by 5 bases and J by 0 bases; unmatched bases: 9. Germline values: CDR1 SGHAT, CDR2 FQNNGV. This CDR3 region has 17 residues. CDR3 bases: TGTGCCAGCAGCGATGATAGCGGGGGACCTAGCACAGATACGCAGTATTTT. This encodes CASSDDSGGPSTDTQYF.

The V call is TRBV7-8, the J call TRBJ2-3, with TRBD2 identical over 13 bases. The CDR3 sequence is 17 residues long. The ends lost 1 base at V and 6 bases at J; junction bases unmatched: 7. CDR1 is SGHVS and CDR2 is FQNEAQ in the germline V gene. The CDR3, as DNA: TGTGCCAGCAGCTTAGAACTAGCGGGGGGGCTTGGCGATACGCAGTATTTT. Residues: CASSLELAGGLGDTQYF.

This chain uses TRBV12-3 or TRBV12-4 with TRBJ2-7; D not certain. V was cut by 3 bases and J by 2 bases, with 11 bases left in between. The CDR3 length is 14 residues. This chain's CDR3 is CASSFGPPPYEQYF. CDR3 nucleotide sequence: TGTGCCAGCAGTTTCGGGCCCCCACCCTACGAGCAGTACTTC.

There are a few counts of this clonotype. The chain links TRBV5-5 to TRBJ2-1, with 7 bases identical to TRBD1. Germline CDR1 SGHKS, CDR2 YYEKEE (reference sequence). The CDR3 runs to 16 residues. The V segment lost 0 bases and the J segment 2 bases; nucleotides outside the gene matches: 5. The CDR3 coding sequence is TGTGCCAGCAGCTTGGTGGTGACAGGGCCCTACAATGAGCAGTTCTTC. Translating gives CASSLVVTGPYNEQFF.

The rearrangement uses TRBV5-1 and TRBJ1-5, with 7 bases lining up with TRBD1. Germline CDR1 and CDR2: SGHRS and YFSETQ. There are 15 residues in the CDR3. J was trimmed by 3 bases and V by 0 bases; bases with no gene match: 3. The CDR3 nucleotides are TGCGCCAGCAGCTTGGAGGGACAGTTCAATCAGCCCCAGCATTTT. Amino acids: CASSLEGQFNQPQHF.

At least ten counts were recorded for this clonotype. The V call is TRBV5-5, the J call TRBJ2-2; TRBD1 matches 7 bases. Per the germline V gene, CDR1 is SGHKS and CDR2 is YYEKEE (reference sequence). With V trimmed by 7 bases and J by 4 bases, 4 bases remained unmatched. The CDR3 has 13 residues. The CDR3 loop reads CASDDRATGELFF. In nucleotides, the CDR3 is TGTGCCAGCGACGACAGGGCCACCGGGGAGCTGTTTTTT.

This rearrangement joins TRBV25-1 to TRBJ1-2; 8 positions agree with TRBD1. This CDR3 has 15 amino acids. Germline CDR1 reads MGHDK; CDR2 reads SYGVNS. The trim removed 4 bases at V and 4 bases at J, leaving 8 bases unmatched. For the CDR3, the DNA is TGTGCCAGCAGTGGCCTGACAGGGGAAGGCTATGGCTACACCTTC. Amino acids: CASSGLTGEGYGYTF.

V and J are TRBV2 and TRBJ2-2, with unresolved D. V dropped 6 bases and J dropped 2 bases, with 7 bases sitting between them. Per germline, CDR1 SNHLY and CDR2 FYNNEI. This CDR3 region has 13 residues. The CDR3 loop reads CASRNSNTGELFF. DNA of the CDR3: TGTGCCAGCAGGAACTCTAACACCGGGGAGCTGTTTTTT. Full variable domain (rest looked up from reference TRBV2 and TRBJ2-2): EPEVTQTPSHQVTQMGQEVILRCVPISNHLYFYWYRQILGQKVEFLVSFYNNEISEKSEIFDDQFSVERPDGSNFTLKIRSTKLEDSAMYFCASRNSNTGELFFGEGSRLTVL.

This clonotype showed up many times. The CDR3 bases are TGCAGTGCTAGGAGGGGGGCCACCGGGGAGCTGTTTTTT. Protein sequence: CSARRGATGELFF. This chain uses TRBV20-1 with TRBJ2-2; D may correspond to TRBD1 or TRBD2 (6 bases each). Per the germline V gene, CDR1 is DFQATT and CDR2 is SNEGSKA (reference sequence). The length of the CDR3 is 13 residues. The ends were cut back, 3 bases at V and 4 bases at J, with 9 bases in the middle.

V gene TRBV6-1 combines with J gene TRBJ1-5; the match to TRBD1 covers 8 bases. V shed 4 bases, J shed 9 bases, and the junction held 5 bases outside the gene matches. The CDR3 contains 13 residues. CDR1 and CDR2 from the germline V gene are MNHNS and SASEGT. The CDR3 sequence is CASSGDRTLPQHF. DNA of the CDR3: TGTGCCAGCAGTGGGGACAGGACATTGCCCCAGCATTTT.

This clonotype was seen at least ten times. The chain couples TRBV20-1 to TRBJ1-1; 7 positions agree with TRBD1. The J segment lost 3 bases and the V segment lost 4 bases, leaving 5 bases of the junction unmatched. This CDR3 is built from 13 residues. Germline values: CDR1 DFQATT, CDR2 SNEGSKA (reference sequence). The CDR3 is CSAKGTVDTEAFF. The DNA for the CDR3 is TGCAGTGCTAAAGGGACAGTTGACACTGAAGCTTTCTTT.

The chain combines TRBV12-3 or TRBV12-4 with TRBJ2-2, with D possibly matching TRBD1 (5 bases). V was cut by 8 bases and J by 1 base, with 14 bases left in between. This CDR3 contains 15 residues. DNA of the CDR3: TGTGCCAGCGGAACAGGACGGAAGAACACCGGGGAGCTGTTTTTT. Residues: CASGTGRKNTGELFF.

This clonotype was picked up many times. J is TRBJ2-5 and V is TRBV6-4; D is possibly TRBD1 or TRBD2 (5 bases each). V dropped 3 bases and J dropped 4 bases, with 9 bases sitting between them. CDR1 and CDR2 from the germline V gene are MRHNA and SNTAGT. CDR3 length: 13 residues. The DNA of the CDR3 is TGTGCCAGCAGTGAGAGGGGTGGAGAGACCCAGTACTTC. Its translation: CASSERGGETQYF.

This clonotype was seen repeatedly, ten times or more. This chain connects TRBV6-5 to TRBJ2-4, with D possibly being TRBD2 (6 bases). This CDR3 region has 17 residues. Germline V gives CDR1 MNHEY, CDR2 SVGAGI. Trimming removed 2 bases from V and 1 base from J, with 15 bases in between. CDR3: CASSYVWGAGAKNIQYF. CDR3 nucleotide sequence: TGTGCCAGCAGTTACGTATGGGGCGCGGGGGCCAAAAACATTCAGTACTTC.

The chain has TRBV7-9 and TRBJ2-1; 9 bases are shared with TRBD2. This CDR3 has 13 amino acids. The J segment lost 1 base and the V segment lost 10 bases, leaving 2 bases of the junction unmatched. Germline V gene lookup returns CDR1 SEHNR and CDR2 FQNEAQ (reference sequence). This CDR3 is CAILAGSYNEQFF. DNA of the CDR3: TGTGCCATCCTAGCGGGGTCCTACAATGAGCAGTTCTTC.

The chain uses TRBV27 and TRBJ2-1; tentatively, D is TRBD2 (5 bases). CDR3 length: 15 residues. The V and J ends lost 6 bases and 4 bases respectively, with 16 bases between them. Per the germline V gene, CDR1 is MNHEY and CDR2 is SMNVEV (reference sequence). The CDR3 region has the DNA TGTGCCAGCAGAGAGGTGGGAGAAATGTACAATGAGCAGTTCTTC. It encodes CASREVGEMYNEQFF.

In its sample, this clonotype was seen a few times. This sequence joins TRBV18 and TRBJ2-7; 9 nucleotides line up with TRBD1. V lost 3 bases and J lost 6; bases outside the gene matches: 3. CDR1 is KGHSH, CDR2 LQKENI, per germline. This CDR3 is built from 13 residues. The CDR3 spells CASSPGQGIEQYV. CDR3 DNA: TGTGCCAGCTCACCGGGACAGGGCATCGAGCAGTACGTC.

Only a few counts were recorded for this clonotype. This sequence joins TRBV4-2 and TRBJ1-5, with D hard to call. Germline lookup yields CDR1 LGHNA and CDR2 YNFKEQ. Trimming took off 0 bases at V and 5 bases at J, with 5 bases between the two ends. CDR3 length equals 13 residues. The CDR3 loop is CASSQDHYQPQHF. The CDR3 DNA reads TGTGCCAGCAGCCAAGACCATTATCAGCCCCAGCATTTT.

In this sample, this clonotype turned up many times. The chain employs TRBV6-5 and TRBJ1-1; D not resolved. The CDR3 is 15 residues long. With 5 bases removed from V and 5 bases from J, the gap between germline ends came to 18 bases. Germline V gene lookup returns CDR1 MNHEY and CDR2 SVGAGI. The CDR3 here is CASSTPAKRATEAFF. The DNA of the CDR3 is TGTGCCAGCAGTACACCCGCGAAAAGGGCTACTGAAGCTTTCTTT.

The chain combines TRBV12-3 or TRBV12-4 with TRBJ2-1; TRBD2 might be the D (6 bases). With 9 bases removed from V and 4 bases from J, the gap between germline ends came to 16 bases. This CDR3 comprises 14 residues. The CDR3 region is CASAPGLMYNEQFF. The CDR3 nucleotides read TGTGCCAGTGCCCCGGGACTCATGTACAATGAGCAGTTCTTC.

This clonotype was observed a few times. The V and J genes are TRBV28 and TRBJ2-7; D not resolved. The CDR3 sequence is 15 residues long. The ends were cut back, 2 bases at V and 6 bases at J, with 17 bases in the middle. Germline CDR1 and CDR2: MDHEN and SYDVKM. The DNA for the CDR3 is TGTGCCAGCAGTTTAGGTACTGAGACCGACCTCGAGCAGTACGTC. This sequence encodes CASSLGTETDLEQYV.